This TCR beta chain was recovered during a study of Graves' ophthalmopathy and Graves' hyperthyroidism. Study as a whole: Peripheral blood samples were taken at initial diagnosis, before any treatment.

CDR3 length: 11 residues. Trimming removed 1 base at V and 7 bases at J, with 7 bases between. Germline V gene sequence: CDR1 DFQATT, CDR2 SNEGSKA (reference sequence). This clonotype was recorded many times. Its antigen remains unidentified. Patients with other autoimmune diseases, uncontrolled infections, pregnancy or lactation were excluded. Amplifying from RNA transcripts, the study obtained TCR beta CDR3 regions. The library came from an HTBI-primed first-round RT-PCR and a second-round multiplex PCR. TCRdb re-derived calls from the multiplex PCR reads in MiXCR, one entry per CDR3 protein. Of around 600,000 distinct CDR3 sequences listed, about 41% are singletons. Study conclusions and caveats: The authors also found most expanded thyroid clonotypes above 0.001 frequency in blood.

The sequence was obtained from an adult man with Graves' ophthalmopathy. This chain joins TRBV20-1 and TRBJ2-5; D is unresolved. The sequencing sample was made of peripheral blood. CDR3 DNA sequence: TGCAGTGCTAGAGCCAGTTGGACCCAGTACTTC. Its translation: CSARASWTQYF.